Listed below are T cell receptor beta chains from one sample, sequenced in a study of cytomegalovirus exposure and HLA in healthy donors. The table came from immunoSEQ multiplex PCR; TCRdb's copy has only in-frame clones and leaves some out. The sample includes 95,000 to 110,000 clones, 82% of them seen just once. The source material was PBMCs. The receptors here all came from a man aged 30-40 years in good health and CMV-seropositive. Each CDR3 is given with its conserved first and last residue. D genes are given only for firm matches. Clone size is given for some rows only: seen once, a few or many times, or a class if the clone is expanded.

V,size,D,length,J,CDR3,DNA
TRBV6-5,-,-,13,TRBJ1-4,CASSSRDGEKLFF,TGTGCCAGCAGCTCCCGGGATGGTGAAAAACTGTTTTTT
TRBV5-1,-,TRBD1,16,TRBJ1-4,CASRGGTGGLDEKLFF,TGCGCCAGCAGAGGCGGGACAGGGGGCTTGGATGAAAAACTGTTTTTT
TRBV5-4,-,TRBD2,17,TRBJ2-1,CASGGTSGAPMGNEQFF,TGTGCCAGCGGCGGGACTAGCGGGGCCCCAATGGGCAATGAGCAGTTCTTC
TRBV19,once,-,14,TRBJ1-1,CASVLGALNTEAFF,TGTGCCAGTGTTCTAGGGGCCTTGAACACTGAAGCTTTCTTT
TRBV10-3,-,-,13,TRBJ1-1,CAISHLDRKKAFF,TGTGCCATCAGCCACCTAGACAGAAAAAAAGCTTTCTTT
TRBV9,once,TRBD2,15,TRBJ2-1,CASSVSSGGNNEQFF,TGTGCCAGCAGCGTATCTAGCGGGGGGAACAATGAGCAGTTCTTC
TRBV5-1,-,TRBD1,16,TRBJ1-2,CASSLDGQGTNYGYTF,TGCGCCAGCAGCTTGGATGGACAGGGGACTAACTATGGCTACACCTTC
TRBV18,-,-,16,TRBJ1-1,CASSPGRRAMITEAFF,TGTGCCAGCTCACCCGGACGCAGGGCTATGATAACTGAAGCTTTCTTT
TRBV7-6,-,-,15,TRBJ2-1,CASSLGRGSYNEQFF,TGTGCCAGCAGCTTAGGGAGGGGCTCCTACAATGAGCAGTTCTTC
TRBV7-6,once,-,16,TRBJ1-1,CASSSGGGGGRTEAFF,TGTGCCAGCAGTTCCGGCGGCGGGGGGGGGCGAACTGAAGCTTTCTTT
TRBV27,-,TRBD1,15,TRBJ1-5,CASSKGQGSDQPQHF,TGTGCCAGCAGCAAGGGACAGGGGTCGGATCAGCCCCAGCATTTT
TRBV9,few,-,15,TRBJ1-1,CASSAVPGLNTEAFF,TGTGCCAGCAGCGCTGTACCAGGGCTAAACACTGAAGCTTTCTTT
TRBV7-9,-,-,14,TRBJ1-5,CASSSTRIGQPQHF,TGTGCCAGCAGCTCAACGCGAATTGGTCAGCCCCAGCATTTT
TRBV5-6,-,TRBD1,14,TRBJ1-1,CASSLGQVNTEAFF,TGTGCCAGCAGCCTCGGACAGGTGAACACTGAAGCTTTCTTT
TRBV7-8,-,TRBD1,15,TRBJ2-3,CASSSLTGRTDTQYF,TGTGCCAGCAGCTCCTTGACAGGGCGAACAGATACGCAGTATTTT
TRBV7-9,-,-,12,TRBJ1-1,CASSSDGLEAFF,TGTGCCAGCAGCTCTGACGGACTTGAAGCTTTCTTT
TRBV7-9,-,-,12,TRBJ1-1,CASSLKVPEAFF,TGTGCCAGCAGCTTAAAAGTTCCCGAGGCTTTCTTT
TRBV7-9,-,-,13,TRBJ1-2,CASTLKQTDGYTF,TGTGCCAGCACCCTAAAACAGACCGATGGCTACACCTTC
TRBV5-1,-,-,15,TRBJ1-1,CASSLIGTTDTEAFF,TGCGCCAGCAGCTTGATTGGGACAACGGACACTGAAGCTTTCTTT
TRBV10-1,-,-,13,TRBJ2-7,CASRNTGREEQYF,TGCGCCAGCAGAAACACAGGACGGGAGGAGCAGTACTTC
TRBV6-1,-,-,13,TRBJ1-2,CASSGDPRYGYTF,TGTGCCAGCAGCGGGGATCCTCGGTATGGCTACACCTTC
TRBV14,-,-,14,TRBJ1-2,CASSPSRFNYGYTF,TGTGCCAGCAGCCCTTCCAGATTTAACTATGGCTACACCTTC
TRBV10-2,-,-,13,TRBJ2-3,CASKRESTDTQYF,TGCGCCAGCAAGAGAGAGAGCACAGATACGCAGTATTTT
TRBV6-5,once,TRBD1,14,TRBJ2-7,CASSDQGAWYEQYF,TGTGCCAGCAGTGATCAGGGGGCGTGGTACGAGCAGTACTTC
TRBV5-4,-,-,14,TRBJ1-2,CASSLDRALGGYTF,TGTGCCAGCAGCTTGGACAGGGCTTTAGGAGGCTACACCTTC
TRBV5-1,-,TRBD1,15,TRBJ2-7,CASSLQGQGVYEQYF,TGCGCCAGCAGCTTGCAGGGACAGGGGGTGTACGAGCAGTACTTC
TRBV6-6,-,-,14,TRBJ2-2,CASSYRRNTGELFF,TGTGCCAGCAGTTACCGGAGGAACACCGGGGAGCTGTTTTTT
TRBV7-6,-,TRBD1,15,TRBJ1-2,CASSSWTGTLYGYTF,TGTGCCAGCAGCTCTTGGACAGGGACTCTCTATGGCTACACCTTC
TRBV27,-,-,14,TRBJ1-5,CASSTQGSWQPQHF,TGTGCCAGCAGCACCCAGGGATCTTGGCAGCCCCAGCATTTT
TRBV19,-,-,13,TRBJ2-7,CASSNILEAEQYF,TGTGCCAGTAGTAATATTTTAGAGGCCGAGCAGTACTTC
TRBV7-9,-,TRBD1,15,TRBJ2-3,CASSNRQGSTDTQYF,TGTGCCAGCAGCAACCGACAGGGTAGCACAGATACGCAGTATTTT